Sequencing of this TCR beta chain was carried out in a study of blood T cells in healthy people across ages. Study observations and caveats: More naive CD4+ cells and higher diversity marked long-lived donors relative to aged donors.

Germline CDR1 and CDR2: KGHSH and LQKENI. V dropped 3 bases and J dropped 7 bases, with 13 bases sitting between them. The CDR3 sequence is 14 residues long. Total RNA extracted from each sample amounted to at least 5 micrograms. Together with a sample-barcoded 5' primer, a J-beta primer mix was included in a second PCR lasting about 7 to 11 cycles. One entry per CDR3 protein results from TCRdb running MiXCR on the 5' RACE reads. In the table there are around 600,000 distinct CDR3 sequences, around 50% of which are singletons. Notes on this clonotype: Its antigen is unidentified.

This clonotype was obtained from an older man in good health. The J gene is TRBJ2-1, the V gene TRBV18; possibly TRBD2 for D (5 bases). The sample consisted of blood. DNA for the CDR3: TGTGCCAGCTCACCTCAAGGGAGAAGTAATGAGCAGTTCTTC. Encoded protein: CASSPQGRSNEQFF.